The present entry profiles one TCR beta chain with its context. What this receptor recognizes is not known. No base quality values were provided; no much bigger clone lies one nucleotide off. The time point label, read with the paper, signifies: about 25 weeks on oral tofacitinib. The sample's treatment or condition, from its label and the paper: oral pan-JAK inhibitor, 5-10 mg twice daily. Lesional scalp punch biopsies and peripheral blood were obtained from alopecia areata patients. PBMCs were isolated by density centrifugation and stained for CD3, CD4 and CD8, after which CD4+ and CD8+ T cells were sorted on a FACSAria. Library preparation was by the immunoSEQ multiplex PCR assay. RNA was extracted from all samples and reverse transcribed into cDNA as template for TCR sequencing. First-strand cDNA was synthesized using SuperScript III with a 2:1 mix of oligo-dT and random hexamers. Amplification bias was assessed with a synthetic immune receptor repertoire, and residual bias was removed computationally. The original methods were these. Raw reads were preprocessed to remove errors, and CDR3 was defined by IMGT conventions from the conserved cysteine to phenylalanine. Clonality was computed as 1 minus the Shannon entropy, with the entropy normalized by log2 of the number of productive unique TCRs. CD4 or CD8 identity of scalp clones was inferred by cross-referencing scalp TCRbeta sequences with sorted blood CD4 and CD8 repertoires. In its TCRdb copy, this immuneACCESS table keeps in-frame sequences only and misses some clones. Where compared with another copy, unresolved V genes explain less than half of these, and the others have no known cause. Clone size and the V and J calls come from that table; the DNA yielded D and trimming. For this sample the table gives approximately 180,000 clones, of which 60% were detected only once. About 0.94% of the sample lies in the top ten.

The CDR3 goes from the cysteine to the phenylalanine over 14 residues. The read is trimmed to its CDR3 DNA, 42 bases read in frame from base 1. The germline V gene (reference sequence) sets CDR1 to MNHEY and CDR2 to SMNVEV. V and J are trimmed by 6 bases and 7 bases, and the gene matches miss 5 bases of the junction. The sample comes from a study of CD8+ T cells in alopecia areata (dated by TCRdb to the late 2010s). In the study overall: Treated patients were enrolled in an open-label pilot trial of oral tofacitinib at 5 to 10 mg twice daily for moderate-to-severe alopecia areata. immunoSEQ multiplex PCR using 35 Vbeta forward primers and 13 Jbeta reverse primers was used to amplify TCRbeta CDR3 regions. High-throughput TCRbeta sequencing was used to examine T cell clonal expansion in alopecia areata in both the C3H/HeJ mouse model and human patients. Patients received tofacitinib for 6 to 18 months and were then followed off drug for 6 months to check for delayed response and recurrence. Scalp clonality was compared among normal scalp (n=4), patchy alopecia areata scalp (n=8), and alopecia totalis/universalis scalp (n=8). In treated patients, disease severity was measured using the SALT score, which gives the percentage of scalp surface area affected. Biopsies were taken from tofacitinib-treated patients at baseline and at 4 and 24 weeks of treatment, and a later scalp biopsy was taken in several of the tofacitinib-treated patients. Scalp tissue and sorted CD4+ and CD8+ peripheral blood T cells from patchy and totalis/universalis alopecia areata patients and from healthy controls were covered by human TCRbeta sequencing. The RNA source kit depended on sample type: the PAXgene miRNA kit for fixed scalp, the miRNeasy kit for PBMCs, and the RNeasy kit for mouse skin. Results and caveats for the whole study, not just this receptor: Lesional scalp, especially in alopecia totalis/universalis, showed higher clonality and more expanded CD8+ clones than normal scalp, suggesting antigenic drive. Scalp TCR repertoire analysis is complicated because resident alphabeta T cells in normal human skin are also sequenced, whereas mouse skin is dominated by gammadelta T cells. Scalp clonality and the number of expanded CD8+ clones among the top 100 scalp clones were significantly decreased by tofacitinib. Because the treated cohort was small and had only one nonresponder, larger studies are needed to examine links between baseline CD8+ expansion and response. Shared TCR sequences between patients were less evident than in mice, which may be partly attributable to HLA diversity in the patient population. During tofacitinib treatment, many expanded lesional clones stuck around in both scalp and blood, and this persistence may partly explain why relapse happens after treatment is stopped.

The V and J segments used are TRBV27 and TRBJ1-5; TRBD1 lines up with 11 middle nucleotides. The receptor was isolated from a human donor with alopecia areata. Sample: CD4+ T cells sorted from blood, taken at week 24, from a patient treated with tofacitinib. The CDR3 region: CASSPGQGEQPQHF. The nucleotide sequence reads TGTGCCAGCAGCCCGGGACAGGGGGAGCAGCCCCAGCATTTT.